This passage covers 14 T cell receptor beta chains from one sample sequenced in a study of cytomegalovirus exposure and HLA in healthy donors. Data came from immunoSEQ multiplex PCR; TCRdb stores just in-frame clones and leaves some out. Of around 50,000 clones listed, more than 80% are singletons. Input material: PBMCs. These TCRs come from a young woman in good health and CMV-seronegative.

The gene calls are TRBV27 and TRBJ2-6; TRBD1 matches 12 bases. The CDR3 extends over 19 amino acids. Germline V gives CDR1 MNHEY, CDR2 SMNVEV (reference sequence). J gave up 0 bases and V 5 bases, and 8 bases lay outside the gene matches. DNA for the CDR3: TGTGCCAGCAGTCAGGCCGGGACAGGGGGCCTCTCTGGGGCCAACGTCCTGACTTTC. Protein product: CASSQAGTGGLSGANVLTF.

V gene TRBV11-3 combines with J gene TRBJ1-5, with D possibly matching TRBD1 (5 bases). This CDR3 is built from 14 residues. Trimming cost V 9 bases and J 2 bases, with 14 bases left between them. Germline CDR1 reads SGHNT; CDR2 reads YENEEA. The CDR3 nucleotides are TGTGCCAGGTCTCAGGGTAGGGGCAATCAGCCCCAGCATTTT. It codes for CARSQGRGNQPQHF.

The count of this clone is one. The gene calls are TRBV10-2 and TRBJ2-7, with TRBD2 matching 8 bases. CDR1 is WSHSY and CDR2 is SAAADI in the germline V gene. This CDR3 region has 14 residues. V was clipped by 6 bases and J by 3 bases; unmatched bases: 7. The CDR3, as DNA: TGCGCCAGCAGCCGACTAGCGTCCCTCTACGAGCAGTACGTC. Protein sequence: CASSRLASLYEQYV.

J is TRBJ1-1 and V is TRBV18; no clear D. This CDR3 comprises 13 residues. Germline loops: CDR1 KGHSH, CDR2 LQKENI. Deletions cut 4 bases from V and 8 bases from J, with 14 bases between. The CDR3 reads CASSLKEGLEAFF. Written as DNA, the CDR3 is TGTGCCAGCTCACTTAAGGAGGGCCTCGAAGCTTTCTTT.

The chain has TRBV7-9 and TRBJ2-1; unclear D gene. There are 14 residues in the CDR3. With 5 bases removed from V and 0 bases from J, the gap between germline ends came to 8 bases. Looked up from germline, CDR1 is SEHNR and CDR2 is FQNEAQ (reference sequence). The CDR3 DNA reads as TGTGCCAGCAGCCCAAGGAGCTCCTACAATGAGCAGTTCTTC. This translates into CASSPRSSYNEQFF.

This clone was detected once. This chain links TRBV18 with TRBJ1-6, with 8 bases aligning to TRBD1. Germline CDR1 is KGHSH and CDR2 is LQKENI. The V gene end was trimmed by 3 bases and the J gene end by 7 bases; junction bases not matched to a gene: 5. The CDR3 length is 15 residues. The CDR3 loop reads CASSPQQGENSPLHF. CDR3 nucleotides: TGTGCCAGCTCACCGCAACAGGGGGAGAATTCACCCCTCCACTTT.

The chain links TRBV7-3 to TRBJ2-1; a weak D match, TRBD1 (6 bases). V was cut by 5 bases and J by 9 bases, with 23 bases left in between. This CDR3 comprises 16 residues. CDR1 is SGHTA and CDR2 is FQGTGA in the germline V gene. CDR3 amino acids: CASSPWDKRVACEQFF. The CDR3 DNA reads as TGTGCCAGCAGCCCCTGGGACAAAAGGGTTGCTTGTGAGCAGTTCTTC.

The genes are TRBV1 and TRBJ1-1; the tabulated D call, TRBD1, remains unverified against the DNA. TRBV1 is a recognized pseudogene. The CDR3 totals 14 residues. Here the CDR3 DNA reads TGCACCAGCAGCCCGGACAGGGGATATACTGAAGCTTTCTTT. Its protein is CTSSPDRGYTEAFF.

This CDR3 reads CASESTSIYEQYF. The DNA for the CDR3 is TGTGCCAGCGAAAGTACTAGCATATACGAGCAGTACTTC. The chain joins TRBV2 to TRBJ2-7; TRBD2 is a possible D gene (6 bases). Germline loops: CDR1 SNHLY, CDR2 FYNNEI. With 8 bases removed from V and 4 bases from J, the gap between germline ends came to 15 bases. The CDR3 spans 13 residues.

J is TRBJ2-2 and V is TRBV14; the match to TRBD2 covers 16 bases. CDR3 length: 19 residues. Germline CDR1 is SGHDN and CDR2 is FVKESK. J gave up 3 bases and V 4 bases, and 8 bases lay outside the gene matches. The CDR3 coding sequence is TGTGCCAGCAGCCGATCCGGGACTAGCGGGGGGGCTCACACCGGGGAGCTGTTTTTT. Amino acid sequence: CASSRSGTSGGAHTGELFF.

In its sample, this clone was seen once. The rearrangement joins TRBV10-3 to TRBJ1-6; D unresolved. Trimming removed 5 bases at V and 8 bases at J, with 13 bases between. Germline V CDR1 and CDR2: ENHRY, SYGVKD. The CDR3 is made up of 14 amino acids. The CDR3 here is CAISSAGKDSPLHF. The CDR3 DNA reads TGTGCCATCAGTTCGGCGGGGAAAGATTCACCCCTCCACTTT.

J is TRBJ2-2 and V is TRBV4-3, with D unclear. This CDR3 is built from 15 residues. CDR1 LGHNA and CDR2 YSLEER come from the germline V gene. V was pared by 1 base and J by 0 bases, with 6 bases between. The CDR3 nucleotides read TGCGCCAGCAGCCAAGTGTGGCCGAACACCGGGGAGCTGTTTTTT. Protein: CASSQVWPNTGELFF.

V is TRBV6-1 and J is TRBJ2-5; D possibly corresponds to TRBD2 (6 bases). The CDR3 has 14 residues. The V gene lost 2 bases and the J gene lost 3 bases, with 10 bases spanning the gap. In germline, CDR1 is MNHNS, CDR2 SASEGT. The CDR3 loop reads CASSEYWREETQYF. The CDR3 DNA reads as TGTGCCAGCAGTGAATATTGGAGGGAAGAGACCCAGTACTTC.

The V gene is TRBV6-5, the J gene TRBJ1-3; tentative D call: TRBD1 (5 bases). The CDR3 spans 14 residues. In germline, CDR1 is MNHEY, CDR2 SVGAGI. The V gene lost 6 bases and the J gene lost 1 base, with 10 bases spanning the gap. The chain's CDR3 is CASRGQGSGNTIYF. The CDR3 DNA is TGTGCCAGCAGGGGCCAGGGATCTGGAAACACCATATATTTT.